A single sample is the source of the 5 T cell receptor beta chains below, sequenced in a study of identical twins. TCRdb re-called the 5' RACE reads through MiXCR, storing one row per CDR3 protein. Seen here are 600,000 to 700,000 distinct CDR3 sequences, around 21% observed once, and the top ten hold around 4.4%. These records were also assigned to another study, of T cells expressing NK-cell markers.

The sequenced material came from PBMCs. The receptors were sampled from a woman aged 18-35 years in good health.

This clonotype was counted at least ten times. The chain is built from TRBV12-3 or TRBV12-4 and TRBJ2-1, with 10 bases that match TRBD2. The CDR3 is made up of 15 amino acids. The J segment lost 3 bases and the V segment lost 5 bases, leaving 4 bases of the junction unmatched. CDR3 nucleotide sequence: TGTGCCAGCAGTCTACTAGCGGGACTCTACAATGAGCAGTTCTTC. It yields the protein CASSLLAGLYNEQFF.

This clonotype was observed a few times. The V gene is TRBV6-1, the J gene TRBJ2-5; D might be TRBD2 (5 bases). CDR3 size: 15 residues. V lost 7 bases, J lost 5 bases, and 20 bases lay in between. Germline V gene sequence: CDR1 MNHNS, CDR2 SASEGT. In DNA form, the CDR3 reads TGTGCCAGCAAGTCCCCGGGTCCTTGGAGGGAGACCCAGTACTTC. This translates into CASKSPGPWRETQYF.

This sequence joins TRBV5-1 and TRBJ2-3, with D perhaps matching TRBD1 (6 bases). The CDR3 totals 13 residues. Trimming took off 0 bases at V and 8 bases at J, with 10 bases between the two ends. Per germline, CDR1 SGHRS and CDR2 YFSETQ. The CDR3 DNA follows: TGCGCCAGCAGCTTGGGGACAGACTCTACGCAGTATTTT. Its protein is CASSLGTDSTQYF.

This clonotype occurred a few times. The CDR3 bases are TGTGCCAGCAGTGAAGCCCCAGATACGCAGTATTTT. Its protein product is CASSEAPDTQYF. The V and J genes are TRBV6-1 and TRBJ2-3, with unresolved D. This CDR3 has 12 residues. Deletions cut 0 bases from V and 4 bases from J, with 2 bases between. Germline values: CDR1 MNHNS, CDR2 SASEGT.

The sample holds a few counts of this clonotype. The chain employs TRBV5-5 and TRBJ2-7; D possibly matches TRBD1 or TRBD2 (5 bases each). Germline assignment: CDR1 SGHKS and CDR2 YYEKEE (reference sequence). The length of the CDR3 is 14 residues. V gave up 0 bases and J gave up 2 bases, with 9 bases separating them. As DNA, the CDR3 is TGTGCCAGCAGCTTGGGCTGGGGGACCTACGAGCAGTACTTC. It codes for CASSLGWGTYEQYF.